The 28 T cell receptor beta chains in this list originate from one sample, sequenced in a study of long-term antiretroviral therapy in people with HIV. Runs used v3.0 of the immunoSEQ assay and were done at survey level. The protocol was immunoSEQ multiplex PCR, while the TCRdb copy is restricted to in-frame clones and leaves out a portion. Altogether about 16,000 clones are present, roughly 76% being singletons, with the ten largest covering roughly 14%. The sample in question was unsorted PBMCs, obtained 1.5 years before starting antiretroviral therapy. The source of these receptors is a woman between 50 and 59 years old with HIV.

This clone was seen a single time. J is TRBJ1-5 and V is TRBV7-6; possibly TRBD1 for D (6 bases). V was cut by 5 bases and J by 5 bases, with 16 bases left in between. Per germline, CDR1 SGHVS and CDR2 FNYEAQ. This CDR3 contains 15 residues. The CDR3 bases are TGTGCCAGCAGCCCGACCCGAGGGGGGGATCAGCCCCAGCATTTT. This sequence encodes CASSPTRGGDQPQHF. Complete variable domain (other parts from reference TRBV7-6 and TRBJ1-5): GAGVSQSPRYKVTKRGQDVALRCDPISGHVSLYWYRQALGQGPEFLTYFNYEAQQDKSGLPNDRFSAERPEGSISTLTIQRTEQRDSAMYRCASSPTRGGDQPQHFGDGTRLSIL.

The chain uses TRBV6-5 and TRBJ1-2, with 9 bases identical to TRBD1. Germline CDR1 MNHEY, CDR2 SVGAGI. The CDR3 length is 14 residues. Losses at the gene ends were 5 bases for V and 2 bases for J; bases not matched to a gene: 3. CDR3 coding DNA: TGTGCCAGCAGTCGGGACAGGGAGAACTATGGCTACACCTTC. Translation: CASSRDRENYGYTF.

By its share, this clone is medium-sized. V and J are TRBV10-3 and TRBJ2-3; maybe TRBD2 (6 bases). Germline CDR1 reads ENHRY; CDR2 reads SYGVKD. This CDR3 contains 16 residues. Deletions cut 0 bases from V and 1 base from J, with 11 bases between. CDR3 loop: CAISESLRGGTDTQYF. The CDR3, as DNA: TGTGCCATCAGTGAGTCTTTGCGGGGTGGCACAGATACGCAGTATTTT.

CDR3 in DNA: TGTGCCAGCAGCCCCCACTTGGAGGGACAATACAATGAGCAGTTCTTC. This sequence encodes CASSPHLEGQYNEQFF. V is TRBV9 and J is TRBJ2-1; D is tentatively TRBD1 or TRBD2 (6 bases each). The CDR3 has 16 amino acids. Trimming took 4 bases from V and 4 from J, leaving 18 bases between them. Per germline, CDR1 SGDLS and CDR2 YYNGEE.

The chain's CDR3 is CASSWPTGEETQYF. CDR3 bases: TGTGCCAGCAGCTGGCCCACAGGGGAAGAGACCCAGTACTTC. The chain carries TRBV7-9 and TRBJ2-5, with 7 bases fitting TRBD1. The V gene end was trimmed by 4 bases and the J gene end by 3 bases; junction bases not matched to a gene: 5. Germline lookup yields CDR1 SEHNR and CDR2 FQNEAQ (reference sequence). The CDR3 contains 14 residues.

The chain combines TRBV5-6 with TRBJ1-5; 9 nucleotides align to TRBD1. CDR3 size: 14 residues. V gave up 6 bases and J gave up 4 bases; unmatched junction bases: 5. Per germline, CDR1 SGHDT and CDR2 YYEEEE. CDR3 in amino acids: CASNYGTGNQPQHF. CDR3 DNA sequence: TGTGCCAGCAACTACGGGACAGGGAATCAGCCCCAGCATTTT.

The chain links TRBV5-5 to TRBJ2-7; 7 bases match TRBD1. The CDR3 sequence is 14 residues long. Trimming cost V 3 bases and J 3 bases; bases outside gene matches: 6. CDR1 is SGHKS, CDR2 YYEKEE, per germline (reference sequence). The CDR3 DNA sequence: TGTGCCAGCAGCTCGGGACAGTCATACTACGAGCAGTACGTC. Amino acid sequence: CASSSGQSYYEQYV.

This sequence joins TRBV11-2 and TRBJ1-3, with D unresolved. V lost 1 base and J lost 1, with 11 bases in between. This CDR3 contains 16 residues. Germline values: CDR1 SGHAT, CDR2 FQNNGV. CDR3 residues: CASSLGYTGSGNTIYF. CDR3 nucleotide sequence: TGTGCCAGCAGCTTAGGTTACACGGGATCTGGAAACACCATATATTTT.

CDR3 DNA: TGCAGCGTTATTCGGTCAGGGATCTCTGGAAACACCATATATTTT. This encodes CSVIRSGISGNTIYF. The rearrangement links TRBV29-1 to TRBJ1-3, with D perhaps matching TRBD1 (5 bases). CDR3 length: 15 amino acids. Trimming cost V 5 bases and J 0 bases, with 14 bases left between them. Germline lookup yields CDR1 SQVTM and CDR2 ANQGSEA.

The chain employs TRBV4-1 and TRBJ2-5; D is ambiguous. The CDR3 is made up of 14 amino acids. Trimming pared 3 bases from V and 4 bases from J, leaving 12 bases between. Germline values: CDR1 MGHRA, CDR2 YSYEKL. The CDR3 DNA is TGCGCCAGCAGCCAGGTCATTATAGGAGAGACCCAGTACTTC. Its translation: CASSQVIIGETQYF.

The CDR3, as DNA: TGTGCCAGCGCAAGAACAGGGATACCTTTCTCTGGAAACACCATATATTTT. Residues: CASARTGIPFSGNTIYF. The chain employs TRBV27 and TRBJ1-3, with a possible D match to TRBD1 (6 bases). Looked up from germline, CDR1 is MNHEY and CDR2 is SMNVEV (reference sequence). V was cut by 8 bases and J by 0 bases, with 20 bases left in between. The CDR3 extends over 17 amino acids.

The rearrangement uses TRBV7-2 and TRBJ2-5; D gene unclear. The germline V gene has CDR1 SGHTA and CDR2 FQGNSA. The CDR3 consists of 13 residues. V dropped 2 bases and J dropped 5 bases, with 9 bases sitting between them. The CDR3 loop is CASSLSFWETQYF. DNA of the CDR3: TGTGCCAGCAGCTTAAGTTTCTGGGAGACCCAGTACTTC.

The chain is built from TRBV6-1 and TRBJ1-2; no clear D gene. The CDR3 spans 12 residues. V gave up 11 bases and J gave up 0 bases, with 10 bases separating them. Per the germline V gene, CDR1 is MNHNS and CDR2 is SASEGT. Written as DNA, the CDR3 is TGTGCCTCCCAGGTCACTAACTATGGCTACACCTTC. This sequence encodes CASQVTNYGYTF.

The CDR3 spells CASSLSGDNSPLHF. CDR3 DNA sequence: TGTGCCAGCAGTTTATCAGGGGATAATTCACCCCTCCACTTT. This chain uses TRBV27 with TRBJ1-6, with a possible D match to TRBD1 (5 bases). Trimming removed 0 bases from V and 5 bases from J, with 5 bases in between. Looked up from germline, CDR1 is MNHEY and CDR2 is SMNVEV (reference sequence). The CDR3 is made up of 14 amino acids.

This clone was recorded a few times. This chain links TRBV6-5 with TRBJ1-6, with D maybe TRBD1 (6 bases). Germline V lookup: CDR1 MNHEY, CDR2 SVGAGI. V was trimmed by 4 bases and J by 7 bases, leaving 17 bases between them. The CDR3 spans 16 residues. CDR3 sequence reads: CASSSGGGRWNSPLHF. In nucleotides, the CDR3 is TGTGCCAGCAGTTCGGGTGGGGGGCGTTGGAATTCACCCCTCCACTTT.

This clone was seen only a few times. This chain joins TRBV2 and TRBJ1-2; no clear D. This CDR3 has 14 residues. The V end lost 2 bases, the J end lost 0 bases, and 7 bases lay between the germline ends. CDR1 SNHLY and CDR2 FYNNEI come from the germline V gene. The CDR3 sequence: CASSETLANYGYTF. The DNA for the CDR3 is TGTGCCAGCAGTGAAACGCTAGCTAACTATGGCTACACCTTC.

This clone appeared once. As DNA, the CDR3 is TGTGCCAGCAGTCGATCTAAATACAATGAGCAGTTCTTC. Translation gives CASSRSKYNEQFF. The V call is TRBV6-5, the J call TRBJ2-1; no firm D call. V was clipped by 5 bases and J by 4 bases, with 9 bases between them. Germline V CDR1 and CDR2: MNHEY, SVGAGI. This CDR3 spans 13 amino acids.

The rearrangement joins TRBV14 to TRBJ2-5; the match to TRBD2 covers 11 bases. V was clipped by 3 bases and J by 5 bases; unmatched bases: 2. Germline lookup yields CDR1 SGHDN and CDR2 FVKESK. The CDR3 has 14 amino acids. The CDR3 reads CASSQTSGVETQYF. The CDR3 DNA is TGTGCCAGCAGCCAGACTAGCGGGGTGGAGACCCAGTACTTC.

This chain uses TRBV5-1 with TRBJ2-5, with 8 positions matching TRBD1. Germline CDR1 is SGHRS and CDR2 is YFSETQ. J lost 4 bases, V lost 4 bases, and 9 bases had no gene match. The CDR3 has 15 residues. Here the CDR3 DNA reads TGCGCCAGCAGCCCCCTGACAGGGGAAGGAGAGACCCAGTACTTC. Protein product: CASSPLTGEGETQYF. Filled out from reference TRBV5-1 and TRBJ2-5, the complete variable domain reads KAGVTQTPRYLIKTRGQQVTLSCSPISGHRSVSWYQQTPGQGLQFLFEYFSETQRNKGNFPGRFSGRQFSNSRSEMNVSTLELGDSALYLCASSPLTGEGETQYFGPGTRLLVL.

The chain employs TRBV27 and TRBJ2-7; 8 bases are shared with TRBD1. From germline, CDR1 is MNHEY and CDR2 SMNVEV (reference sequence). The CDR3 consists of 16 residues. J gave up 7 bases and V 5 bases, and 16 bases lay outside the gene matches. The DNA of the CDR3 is TGTGCCAGCAGTCCATATAGGACAGGGAAGGTAGGGGAGCAGTACTTC. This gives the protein CASSPYRTGKVGEQYF.

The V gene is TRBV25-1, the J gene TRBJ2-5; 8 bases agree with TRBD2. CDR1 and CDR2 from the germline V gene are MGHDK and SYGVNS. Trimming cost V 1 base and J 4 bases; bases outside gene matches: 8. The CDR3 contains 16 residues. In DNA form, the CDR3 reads TGTGCCAGCAGTGAATCAAGCGGGGGATCTCGAGAGACCCAGTACTTC. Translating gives CASSESSGGSRETQYF.

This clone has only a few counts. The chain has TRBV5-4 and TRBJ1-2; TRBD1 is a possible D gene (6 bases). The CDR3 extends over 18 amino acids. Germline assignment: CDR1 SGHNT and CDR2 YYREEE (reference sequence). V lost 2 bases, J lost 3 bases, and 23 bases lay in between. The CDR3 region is CASSFPSARGPSDYGYTF. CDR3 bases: TGTGCCAGCAGCTTTCCCTCCGCCAGGGGACCTAGCGACTATGGCTACACCTTC.

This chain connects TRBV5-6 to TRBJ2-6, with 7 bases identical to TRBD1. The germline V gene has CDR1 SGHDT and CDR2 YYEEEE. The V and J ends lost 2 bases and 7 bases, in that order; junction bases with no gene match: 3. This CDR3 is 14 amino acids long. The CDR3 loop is CASSFDRAANVLTF. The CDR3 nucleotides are TGTGCCAGCAGCTTCGACAGGGCTGCCAACGTCCTGACTTTC.

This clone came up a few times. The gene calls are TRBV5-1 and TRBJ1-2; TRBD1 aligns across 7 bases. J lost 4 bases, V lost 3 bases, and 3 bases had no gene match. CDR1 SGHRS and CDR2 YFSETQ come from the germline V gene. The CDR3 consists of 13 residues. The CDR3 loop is CASSWGQSYGYTF. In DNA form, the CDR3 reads TGCGCCAGCAGCTGGGGACAGTCCTATGGCTACACCTTC.

CDR3 in amino acids: CASSKDKVNEKLFF. CDR3 in DNA: TGTGCCAGTAGTAAAGACAAGGTTAATGAAAAACTGTTTTTT. The chain uses TRBV19 and TRBJ1-4; the D is unclear. CDR3 length: 14 amino acids. Germline CDR1 is LNHDA and CDR2 is SQIVND (reference sequence). Trimming took 4 bases from V and 4 from J, leaving 10 bases between them.

CDR3 nucleotides: TGTGCCTTCAGTGATGGAAACACCATATATTTT. This codes for CAFSDGNTIYF. This rearrangement joins TRBV30 to TRBJ1-3, with no clear D. The CDR3 is made up of 11 amino acids. Germline CDR1 GTSNPN, CDR2 SVGIG (reference sequence). V was pared by 7 bases and J by 3 bases, with 7 bases between.

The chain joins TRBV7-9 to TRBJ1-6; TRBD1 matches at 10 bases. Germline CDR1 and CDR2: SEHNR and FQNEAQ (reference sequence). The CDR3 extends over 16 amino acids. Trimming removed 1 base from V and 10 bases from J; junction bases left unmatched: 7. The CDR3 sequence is CASSLGTTGGVSPLHF. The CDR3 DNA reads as TGTGCCAGCAGCTTAGGTACGACAGGGGGCGTATCACCCCTCCACTTT.

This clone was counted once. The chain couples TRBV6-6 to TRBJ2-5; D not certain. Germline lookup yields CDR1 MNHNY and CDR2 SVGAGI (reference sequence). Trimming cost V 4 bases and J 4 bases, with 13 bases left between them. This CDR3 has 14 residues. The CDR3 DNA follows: TGTGCCAGCAGTTCCATGGCCCCCGGAGAGACCCAGTACTTC. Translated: CASSSMAPGETQYF.